These 27 T cell receptor beta chains were sequenced from one sample in a study of T cells expressing NK-cell markers. From the 5' RACE reads, TCRdb lists one entry per CDR3 protein and no DNA. This repertoire includes roughly 180,000 distinct CDR3 sequences. The sequencing sample was made of blood T cells: a sorted CD56 or NKG2C T cell subset, CD4+ or CD8+ T cells, or bulk PBMC T cells (not recorded which). The receptors derive from a woman between 18 and 69 years old in good health.

The chain employs TRBV6-1 and TRBJ2-2; TCRdb names TRBD2, which stays unverified in the absence of DNA. The germline V gene has CDR1 MNHNS and CDR2 SASEGT. The length of the CDR3 is 14 residues. The CDR3: CASTRGPNTGELFF.

The genes are TRBV5-1 and TRBJ1-2; TCRdb's D call, TRBD1, is unchecked because there is no DNA. Germline CDR1 is SGHRS and CDR2 is YFSETQ. The CDR3 is made up of 17 amino acids. The CDR3 here is CASSSSGRGGINYGYTF. Together with reference TRBV5-1 and TRBJ1-2, the CDR3 gives the full variable domain: KAGVTQTPRYLIKTRGQQVTLSCSPISGHRSVSWYQQTPGQGLQFLFEYFSETQRNKGNFPGRFSGRQFSNSRSEMNVSTLELGDSALYLCASSSSGRGGINYGYTFGSGTRLTVV.

The chain employs TRBV10-3 and TRBJ1-2; TCRdb's D call of TRBD1 is untestable without DNA. The CDR3 runs 12 residues. From germline, CDR1 is ENHRY and CDR2 SYGVKD. The CDR3 is CAIRAGPGSYTF.

The rearrangement joins TRBV6-1 to TRBJ1-5; absent DNA, TCRdb's TRBD1 call cannot be checked. The CDR3 is made up of 16 amino acids. The germline CDR1 and CDR2 sequences are MNHNS and SASEGT. This chain's CDR3 is CAIPRHPVYSNQPQHF.

The chain uses TRBV5-1 and TRBJ2-7. The CDR3 has 11 residues. The germline V gene encodes CDR1 SGHRS and CDR2 YFSETQ. The CDR3 loop is CASSSDYEQYF.

V gene TRBV6-6 combines with J gene TRBJ1-1; there is no DNA to check the TCRdb D call of TRBD1. This CDR3 contains 13 residues. From germline, CDR1 is MNHNY and CDR2 SVGAGI (reference sequence). The CDR3 protein is CASISGPNTEAFF.

The chain couples TRBV29-1 to TRBJ2-3; the D gene TCRdb calls, TRBD1, cannot be checked with no DNA. From germline, CDR1 is SQVTM and CDR2 ANQGSEA. This CDR3 has 13 residues. The CDR3 is CSVQPGLGDTQYF.

The gene calls are TRBV28 and TRBJ2-1. Germline CDR1 is MDHEN and CDR2 is SYDVKM. The CDR3 totals 17 residues. CDR3 loop: CASSSFGVAGSYNEQFF.

The chain joins TRBV12-3 or TRBV12-4 to TRBJ1-2; lacking DNA, the TRBD1 call made by TCRdb goes unchecked. The CDR3 consists of 15 residues. The CDR3 region is CASSLRDGSFYGYTF.

The rearrangement joins TRBV5-1 to TRBJ2-1; without DNA, the TCRdb call of TRBD2 cannot be checked. In germline, CDR1 is SGHRS, CDR2 YFSETQ. The length of the CDR3 is 17 residues. The CDR3 loop reads CASSPHGASGPYNEQFF.

The gene calls are TRBV27 and TRBJ2-5; no DNA is available, so the TRBD1 call from TCRdb remains unchecked. The CDR3 runs 15 residues. Germline CDR1 MNHEY, CDR2 SMNVEV (reference sequence). Here the CDR3 reads CASSLVSGLRETQYF.

V usage is TRBV20-1 and J usage is TRBJ2-1; TCRdb returns TRBD1, unconfirmable since there is no DNA. CDR1 and CDR2 (germline): DFQATT, SNEGSKA (reference sequence). The CDR3 has 12 amino acids. The CDR3 sequence is CRATGTSNEQFF.

V is TRBV6-5 and J is TRBJ2-1; TCRdb returns TRBD1, unconfirmable since there is no DNA. The germline V gene encodes CDR1 MNHEY and CDR2 SVGAGI. The CDR3 consists of 12 residues. CDR3 in amino acids: CASSRTANEQFF.

The chain couples TRBV7-9 to TRBJ1-5. This CDR3 is built from 12 residues. CDR1 is SEHNR and CDR2 is FQNEAQ in the germline V gene (reference sequence). CDR3: CASSLVGGPQHF.

This chain uses TRBV18 with TRBJ2-7. The CDR3 is 15 amino acids. Germline CDR1 KGHSH, CDR2 LQKENI. CDR3 region: CASSPDRGSSYEQYF.

J is TRBJ1-5 and V is TRBV3-1; TCRdb proposes TRBD1, but this gene call is untestable without DNA. Germline assignment: CDR1 LGHDT and CDR2 YNNKEL (reference sequence). The CDR3 is made up of 19 amino acids. The CDR3 here is CASSQTPNSDRGRNQPQHF.

The chain couples TRBV21-1 to TRBJ2-1; TCRdb selects TRBD2, and the lack of DNA leaves this call unchecked. TRBV21-1 is marked as a pseudogene. CDR3 size: 17 residues. CDR3 in amino acids: CASNPKAEREDYDEQFF.

V usage is TRBV5-1 and J usage is TRBJ1-1; with no DNA, the TCRdb D assignment of TRBD1 cannot be verified. This CDR3 is built from 14 residues. The germline V gene encodes CDR1 SGHRS and CDR2 YFSETQ. This CDR3 is CASSLASGVTEAFF.

The rearrangement uses TRBV12-3 or TRBV12-4 and TRBJ2-1; TCRdb names TRBD2, which stays unverified in the absence of DNA. The CDR3 loop spans 15 amino acids. Here the CDR3 reads CASNTRGGSYNEQFF.

The rearrangement joins TRBV20-1 to TRBJ2-5. CDR3 length: 14 amino acids. Germline V gene lookup returns CDR1 DFQATT and CDR2 SNEGSKA (reference sequence). This chain's CDR3 is CSARDTGVRETQYF.

The CDR3 region is CSAREDSNYGYTF. The V gene is TRBV20-1, the J gene TRBJ1-2. Per germline, CDR1 DFQATT and CDR2 SNEGSKA (reference sequence). CDR3 length equals 13 residues.

J is TRBJ1-4 and V is TRBV15; TCRdb's assignment of TRBD1 cannot be checked, as there is no DNA. CDR1 is LNHNV, CDR2 YYDKDF, per germline (reference sequence). The CDR3 has 16 residues. The CDR3 here is CATSREPGQGNEKLFF.

CDR3 residues: CASSLQRRDGVYRHEQFF. This chain joins TRBV28 and TRBJ2-1; TCRdb proposes TRBD2, but this gene call is untestable without DNA. In germline, CDR1 is MDHEN, CDR2 SYDVKM. The CDR3 covers 18 residues.

V and J are TRBV6-2 or TRBV6-3 and TRBJ2-2; the D gene TCRdb calls, TRBD2, cannot be checked with no DNA. Germline V gives CDR1 MNHEY, CDR2 SVGEGT. The CDR3 sequence is 15 residues long. This CDR3 reads CASSFPTRGTGELFF.

This chain uses TRBV29-1 with TRBJ2-1; TCRdb gives TRBD2 as the D gene, but with no DNA this cannot be confirmed. The V gene's germline CDR1 is SQVTM and CDR2 ANQGSEA. The CDR3 is 15 amino acids. The CDR3 here is CSVVATPVSYNEQFF.

The chain employs TRBV12-3 or TRBV12-4 and TRBJ2-1; there is no DNA to check the TCRdb D call of TRBD2. CDR3 length: 11 residues. CDR3 protein: CASTTGDEQFF.

The rearrangement links TRBV20-1 to TRBJ2-7. The V gene's germline CDR1 is DFQATT and CDR2 SNEGSKA (reference sequence). The CDR3 runs to 15 residues. CDR3 loop: CSARDRVGAPYEQYF.